Listed here is a single T cell receptor beta chain. The data derive from a study of shared clonotypes between healthy human individuals. Libraries were prepared by immunoSEQ multiplex PCR; TCRdb keeps only in-frame clonotypes and omits some of them. Here the sample spans 110,000 or so clones, around 65% being singletons. The CDR3 extends over 13 amino acids. Trimming took 6 bases from V and 6 from J; bases not matched to a gene: 5. CDR1 is MNHEY and CDR2 is SMNVEV in the germline V gene (reference sequence). The sequencing sample was made of memory CD8+ T cells sorted from blood. Described subset: CD45RO+ cells pooled with CCR7-negative TemRA cells. This chain uses TRBV27 with TRBJ2-3; 8 bases match TRBD1. The sequence derives from a woman aged 25 to 39 in good health. In nucleotides, the CDR3 is TGTGCCAGCAGAATGACAGGGGTGGATACGCAGTATTTT. This sequence encodes CASRMTGVDTQYF.